The present entry profiles one TCR beta chain with its context. The target antigen is unknown. A single record per CDR3 protein comes from TCRdb applying MiXCR to the 5' RACE reads. Here the sample spans hundreds of thousands of distinct CDR3 sequences, approximately 13% being singletons. The sample is drawn from a study of T cells after yellow fever vaccination. Study-wide context: The authors prepared low-cell-number fractions using SMART-Seq v4 Ultra Low Input.

Germline CDR1 SGHTA, CDR2 FQGNSA. CDR3 size: 14 residues. With 4 bases clipped from V and 7 bases from J, the junction kept 9 bases outside the gene matches. Findings and limits, study-wide: Overall, a small share of clonotypes was seen in both CD4 and CD8 compartments. Primary-vaccination clones mostly resurfaced post-booster (nearly 97% CD4, roughly 90% CD8). The secondary response peaked faster, at day 5 versus 15, but was weaker.

The chain links TRBV7-2 to TRBJ2-7; 8 nucleotides match TRBD1. This material consisted of PBMCs, taken on the day of the yellow fever booster vaccination. The clonotype was recovered from a man aged 30 to 39 who received the YFV17D yellow fever vaccine. The CDR3 DNA follows: TGTGCCAGCAGCTCACAGGGGGGCCAGGAAGAGCAGTACTTC. Residues: CASSSQGGQEEQYF.